The T cell receptor beta chain under discussion was sequenced for a study of blood T cell repertoires in COVID-19. Everyone who took part was roughly 18 to 89 years old, and they came from 24 US areas. Study processing details: Researchers report that nucleated cell counts were estimated from reference gene primer amplification. Libraries were prepared by immunoSEQ multiplex PCR; TCRdb keeps only in-frame clonotypes and omits some of them. That table gives V, J and clone size, and the DNA gave D and trimming. The data contain 300,000 to 450,000 clones, around 89% of them seen just once; the ten biggest clones take up more than 1%. The CDR3 is made up of 15 amino acids. CDR1 is KGHSH and CDR2 is LQKENI in the germline V gene. Trimming took off 2 bases at V and 0 bases at J, with 7 bases between the two ends.

The TCR was taken from a young woman who had recovered from COVID-19. The sequencing input was PBMCs or T cells enriched from blood (not recorded which). The genes are TRBV18 and TRBJ2-2; D is undetermined. The CDR3 nucleotides are TGTGCCAGCTCACCAAATTATTCGAACACCGGGGAGCTGTTTTTT. This translates into CASSPNYSNTGELFF.